Listed here are 5 T cell receptor beta chains from one sample, sequenced in a study of graft-versus-host responses after intestinal transplantation (dated by TCRdb to the early 2020s). To prepare the library, the immunoSEQ multiplex PCR assay was applied. TCRdb re-hosts the immuneACCESS table, in-frame sequences only. Its copies lack some clones; in the studies checked, an unresolved V gene accounts for under half of them, and the cause for the rest is not known. In all, the sample holds about 120,000 clones, and approximately 95% of those were seen once. The ten largest clones capture over 2.5% of the sample. Taken with the paper, the label for time point translates to: cells obtained before transplantation from donor or recipient. These TCRs are of unknown antigen specificity. The input for sequencing was unstimulated CD8+ T cells sorted from spleen or lymph node cells, taken before intestinal transplant. Every receptor here comes from a human donor who received an intestinal transplant.

As to this clone: Compared with germline, one end of the junction differs, possibly owing to a read error. This chain links TRBV7-9 with TRBJ2-5, with D perhaps matching TRBD2 (6 bases). The CDR3 loop spans 15 amino acids. The V gene's germline CDR1 is SEHNR and CDR2 FQNEAQ (reference sequence). The CDR3 sequence: CASSLAGGFSETQYF. The DNA for the CDR3 is TGTGCCAGCAGCCTAGCCGGAGGGTTTTCGGAGACCCAGTACTTC.

The chain employs TRBV7-9 and TRBJ2-1; tentative D call: TRBD1 (5 bases). Germline V gives CDR1 SEHNR, CDR2 FQNEAQ (reference sequence). Trimming shortened V by 5 bases and J by 10 bases, and 15 bases separated the two germline ends. CDR3 length: 13 amino acids. The CDR3 bases are TGTGCCAGCAGCCCAGCCAGCTACAGGGAGCAGTTCTTC. This codes for CASSPASYREQFF.

The CDR3 spells CASSPGTSGIGEQFF. The CDR3, as DNA: TGTGCCAGCAGCCCCGGGACTAGCGGGATTGGTGAGCAGTTCTTC. The chain recombines TRBV9 with TRBJ2-1, with TRBD2 matching 13 bases. CDR3 length: 15 residues. The V gene's germline CDR1 is SGDLS and CDR2 YYNGEE. V trimming: 4 bases; J trimming: 9 bases; junction bases outside the gene matches: 7.

This clone was picked up one time. The chain joins TRBV4-2 to TRBJ2-7; 8 bases agree with TRBD1. This CDR3 has 13 amino acids. J gave up 6 bases and V 5 bases, and 6 bases lay outside the gene matches. Germline values: CDR1 LGHNA, CDR2 YNFKEQ. This CDR3 is CASSADRAAEQYF. For the CDR3, the DNA is TGTGCCAGCAGCGCGGACAGGGCTGCCGAGCAGTACTTC.

This chain uses TRBV9 with TRBJ1-4, with no clear D. This CDR3 contains 16 residues. V was shortened by 4 bases and J by 0 bases, with 13 bases between the two germline ends. Germline CDR1 SGDLS, CDR2 YYNGEE. CDR3 DNA sequence: TGTGCCAGCAGCCCATGGAGCGGGACAACTAATGAAAAACTGTTTTTT. This sequence encodes CASSPWSGTTNEKLFF.